This T cell receptor beta chain comes out of a study of shared clonotypes between healthy human individuals. General study results and limits: Sharing across several donors was seen in about 5% of naive CD4 clonotypes.

Worth noting for this clone: Antigen unknown.

Measured with immunoSEQ multiplex PCR; TCRdb has only the in-frame clones, and not every one. The top ten hold under 0.45% of the sample, which has about 2.3 million clones, 90% to 95% seen once. Germline values: CDR1 MNHNS, CDR2 SASEGT. V gave up 4 bases and J gave up 2 bases, with 8 bases separating them. The CDR3 runs 14 residues. Sample: naive CD4+ T cells from PBMCs. Subset noted: CD45RA+ positively selected. The receptor's source is a man between 18 and 29 years old in good health. Some clones in this sample may be carry-over from other donors' samples. The chain couples TRBV6-1 to TRBJ2-2; D possibly corresponds to TRBD1 (6 bases). This CDR3 is CASSATGNTGELFF. The DNA for the CDR3 is TGTGCCAGCAGTGCGACAGGTAACACCGGGGAGCTGTTTTTT.